Sequencing of this T cell receptor (beta chain) was carried out in a study of shared clonotypes between healthy human individuals. As for the study in general: Samples came from a couple of female and a few male donors aged 18 to 49.

Study outcomes and limitations: Generation probabilities of non-shared clonotypes were lower (relative to those shared by all four donors). A small donor pool kept down the genetic and exposure-history diversity that was represented.

Sequenced by immunoSEQ multiplex PCR; TCRdb stores in-frame clones only, minus some. This table holds 550,000 to 750,000 clones, 92% found once. Selected positively for CCR7 and CD45RO-negative, naive CD8 cells excluded terminally differentiated effector memory CD45RA+ cells. Nashville, Tennessee was home to all donors, each a Caucasian adult. Germline CDR1 reads LGHNA; CDR2 reads YSLEER. V shed 3 bases and J shed 4 bases, with 13 bases lying between them. This CDR3 region has 15 residues. Concerning this clone itself: Its specificity is unknown.

V and J are TRBV4-3 and TRBJ2-1; D perhaps matches TRBD2 (5 bases). This receptor was obtained from a young man in good health. Material: naive CD8+ T cells sorted from blood. CDR3 in amino acids: CASSQAPGRYNEQFF. The CDR3 DNA reads as TGCGCCAGCAGCCAGGCCCCGGGGAGATACAATGAGCAGTTCTTC.